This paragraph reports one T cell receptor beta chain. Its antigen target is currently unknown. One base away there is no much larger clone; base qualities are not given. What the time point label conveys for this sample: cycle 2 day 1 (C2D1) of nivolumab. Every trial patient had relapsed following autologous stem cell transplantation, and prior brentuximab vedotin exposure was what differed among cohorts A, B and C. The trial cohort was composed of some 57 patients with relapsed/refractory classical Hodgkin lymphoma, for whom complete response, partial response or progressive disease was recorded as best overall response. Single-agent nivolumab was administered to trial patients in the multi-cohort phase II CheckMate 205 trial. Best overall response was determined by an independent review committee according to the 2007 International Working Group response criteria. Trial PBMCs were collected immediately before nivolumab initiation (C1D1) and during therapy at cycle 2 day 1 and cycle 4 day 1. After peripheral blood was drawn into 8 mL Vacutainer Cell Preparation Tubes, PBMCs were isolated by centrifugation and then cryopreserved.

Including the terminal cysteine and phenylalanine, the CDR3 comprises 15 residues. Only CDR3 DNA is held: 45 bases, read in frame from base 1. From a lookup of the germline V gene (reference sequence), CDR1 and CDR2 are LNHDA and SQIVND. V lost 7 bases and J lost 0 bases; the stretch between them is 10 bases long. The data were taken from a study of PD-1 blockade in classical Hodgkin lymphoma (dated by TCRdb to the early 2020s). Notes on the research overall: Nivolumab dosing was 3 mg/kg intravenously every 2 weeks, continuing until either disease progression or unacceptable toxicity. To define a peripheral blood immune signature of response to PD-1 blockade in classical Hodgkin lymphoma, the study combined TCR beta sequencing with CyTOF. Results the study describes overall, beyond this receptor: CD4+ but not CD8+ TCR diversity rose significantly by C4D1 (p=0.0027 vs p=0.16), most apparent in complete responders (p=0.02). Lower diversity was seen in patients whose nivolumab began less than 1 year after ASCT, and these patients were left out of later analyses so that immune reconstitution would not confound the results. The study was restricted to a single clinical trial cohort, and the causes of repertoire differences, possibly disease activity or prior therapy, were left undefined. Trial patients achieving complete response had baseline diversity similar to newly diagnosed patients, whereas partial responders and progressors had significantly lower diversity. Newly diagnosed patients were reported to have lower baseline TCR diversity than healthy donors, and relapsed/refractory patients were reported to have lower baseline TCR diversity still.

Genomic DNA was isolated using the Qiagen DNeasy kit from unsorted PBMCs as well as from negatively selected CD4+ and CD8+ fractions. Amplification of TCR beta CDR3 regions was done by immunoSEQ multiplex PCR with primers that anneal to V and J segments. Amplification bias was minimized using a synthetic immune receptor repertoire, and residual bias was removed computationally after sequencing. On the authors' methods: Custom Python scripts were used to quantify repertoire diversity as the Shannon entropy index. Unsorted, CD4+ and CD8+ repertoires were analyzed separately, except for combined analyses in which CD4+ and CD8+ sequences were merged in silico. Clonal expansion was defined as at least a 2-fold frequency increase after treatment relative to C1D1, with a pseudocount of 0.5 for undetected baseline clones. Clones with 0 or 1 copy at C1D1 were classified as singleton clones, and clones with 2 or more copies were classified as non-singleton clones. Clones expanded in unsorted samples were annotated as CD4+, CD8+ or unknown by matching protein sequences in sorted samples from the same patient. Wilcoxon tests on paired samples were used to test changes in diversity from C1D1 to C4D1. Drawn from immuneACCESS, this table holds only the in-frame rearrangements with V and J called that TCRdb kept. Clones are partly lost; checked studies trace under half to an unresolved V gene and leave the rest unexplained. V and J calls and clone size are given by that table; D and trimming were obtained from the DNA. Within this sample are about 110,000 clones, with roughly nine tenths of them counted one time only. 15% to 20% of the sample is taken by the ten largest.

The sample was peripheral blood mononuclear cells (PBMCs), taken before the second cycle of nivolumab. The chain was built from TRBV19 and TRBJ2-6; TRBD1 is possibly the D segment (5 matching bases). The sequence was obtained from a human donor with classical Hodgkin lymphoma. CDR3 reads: CASTTTVSGANVLTF. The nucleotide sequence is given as TGTGCCAGTACTACGACAGTCTCTGGGGCCAACGTCCTGACTTTC.